Listed here are 6 T cell receptor beta chains from one sample, sequenced in a study of siplizumab effects on memory and regulatory T cells. Produced via immunoSEQ multiplex PCR; TCRdb's table is partial and in-frame only. The table shows 99,000 or so clones, with just under 95% occurring only once. Sequencing was performed on non-Treg CD4+ T cells sorted from blood. These TCRs come from a human donor in good health.

This clone was observed a single time. This chain uses TRBV5-4 with TRBJ2-7; a possible D gene is TRBD1 (5 bases). V lost 0 bases and J lost 6, with 13 bases in between. This CDR3 spans 14 amino acids. Germline CDR1 is SGHNT and CDR2 is YYREEE (reference sequence). DNA of the CDR3: TGTGCCAGCAGCTTGGAATTAGGGGCAACCGAGCAGTACTTC. Its translation is CASSLELGATEQYF.

This rearrangement joins TRBV19 to TRBJ2-7; TRBD2 agrees at 7 bases. Germline CDR1 is LNHDA and CDR2 is SQIVND (reference sequence). V gave up 5 bases and J gave up 2 bases; unmatched junction bases: 18. There are 18 residues in the CDR3. CDR3 bases: TGTGCCAGTAGTCCTTCATCCATAAGCGGGACCACCACCTACGAGCAGTACTTC. It encodes CASSPSSISGTTTYEQYF. Drawing the rest from reference TRBV19 and TRBJ2-7, the complete variable domain is DGGITQSPKYLFRKEGQNVTLSCEQNLNHDAMYWYRQDPGQGLRLIYYSQIVNDFQKGDIAEGYSVSREKKESFPLTVTSAQKNPTAFYLCASSPSSISGTTTYEQYFGPGTRLTVT.

This clone was counted a single time. The V and J genes are TRBV6-5 and TRBJ1-4; TRBD1 agrees at 7 bases. Germline-derived CDR1 and CDR2 are MNHEY and SVGAGI. This CDR3 is 14 amino acids long. V lost 5 bases and J lost 0; bases outside the gene matches: 0. For the CDR3, the DNA is TGTGCCAGCAGTACAGGGGCAACTAATGAAAAACTGTTTTTT. This sequence encodes CASSTGATNEKLFF.

This chain links TRBV25-1 with TRBJ1-2; D gene unclear. The V and J ends lost 3 bases and 8 bases respectively, with 10 bases between them. Germline V gene sequence: CDR1 MGHDK, CDR2 SYGVNS. The length of the CDR3 is 12 residues. The CDR3 region is CASSDVRGGYTF. As DNA, the CDR3 is TGTGCCAGCAGTGATGTGAGAGGGGGCTACACCTTC.

The rearrangement joins TRBV28 to TRBJ2-7; 10 bases agree with TRBD1. The CDR3 runs to 15 residues. Trimming at V came to 3 bases and at J to 3 bases, leaving 5 bases not matched to a gene. Germline CDR1 is MDHEN and CDR2 is SYDVKM. The CDR3: CASSFAGTGVYEQYF. Written as DNA, the CDR3 is TGTGCCAGCAGTTTCGCCGGGACAGGGGTCTACGAGCAGTACTTC. Combining the CDR3 with reference TRBV28 and TRBJ2-7 gives the whole variable domain DVKVTQSSRYLVKRTGEKVFLECVQDMDHENMFWYRQDPGLGLRLIYFSYDVKMKEKGDIPEGYSVSREKKERFSLILESASTNQTSMYLCASSFAGTGVYEQYFGPGTRLTVT.

The chain joins TRBV21-1 to TRBJ2-7; the table gives TRBD1 as D, unverified against the DNA. TRBV21-1 is labeled a pseudogene. There are 15 residues in the CDR3. The CDR3 DNA sequence: TGTGCCATCGATGAATCCACAGACAGGGATAACGAGCAGTACTTC. This gives the protein CAIDESTDRDNEQYF.